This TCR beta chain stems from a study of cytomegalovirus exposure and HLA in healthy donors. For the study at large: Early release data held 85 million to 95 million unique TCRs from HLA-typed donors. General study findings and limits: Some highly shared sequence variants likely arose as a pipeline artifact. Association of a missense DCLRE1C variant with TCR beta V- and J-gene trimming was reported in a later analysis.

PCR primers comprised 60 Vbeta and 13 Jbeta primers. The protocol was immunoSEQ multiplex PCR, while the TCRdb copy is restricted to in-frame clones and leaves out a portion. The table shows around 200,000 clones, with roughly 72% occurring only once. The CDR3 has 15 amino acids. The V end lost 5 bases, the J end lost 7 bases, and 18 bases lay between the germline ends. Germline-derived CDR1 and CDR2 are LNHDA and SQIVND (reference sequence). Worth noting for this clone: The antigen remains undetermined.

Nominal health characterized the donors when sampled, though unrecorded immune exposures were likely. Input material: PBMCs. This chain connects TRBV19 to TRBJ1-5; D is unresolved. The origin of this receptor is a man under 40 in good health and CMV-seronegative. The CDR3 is CASSPYSSSGQPQHF. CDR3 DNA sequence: TGTGCCAGTAGTCCGTACTCGTCCTCGGGACAGCCCCAGCATTTT.